The sequence of this T cell receptor beta chain was determined in a study of CXCR3-negative and CXCR3-positive naive CD8 T cells. Study-wide context: Sequencing yielded about 150 million TRB reads, roughly 1.5 +/- 0.3 million per library. Study outcomes and limitations: Memory, not naive, CXCR3-negative and CXCR3-positive cells differed in TRBV-TRBJ usage. Hydrophobicity of TRB CDR3s was greater in CXCR3-positive naive cells than in CXCR3-negative naive cells.

In regard to this clonotype: The antigen is unknown.

The CDR3 spans 17 residues. Germline assignment: CDR1 MDHEN and CDR2 SYDVKM. Preparation of TRB cDNA libraries relied on 5' RACE carrying UMI labels. TCRdb reanalyzed the 5' RACE reads and collapses them to one entry per CDR3 protein, without DNA. The sample spans about 120,000 distinct CDR3 sequences; the ten largest clones claim 0.29%. CD45RO-CCR7+CD27+CD95- marked naive CD8+ T cells. Source material: naive CXCR3- CD8+ T cells from blood. The subset was: CD45RO-CCR7+CD27+CD95- naive CD8+ T cells lacking CXCR3 (TNR3-). V gene TRBV28 combines with J gene TRBJ2-3; TCRdb lists TRBD2, though no DNA is available to test this call. This TCR derives from a human donor in good health. Some clones in this sample may be carry-over from other donors' samples. The CDR3 loop is CASRSISGGAFTDTQYF.